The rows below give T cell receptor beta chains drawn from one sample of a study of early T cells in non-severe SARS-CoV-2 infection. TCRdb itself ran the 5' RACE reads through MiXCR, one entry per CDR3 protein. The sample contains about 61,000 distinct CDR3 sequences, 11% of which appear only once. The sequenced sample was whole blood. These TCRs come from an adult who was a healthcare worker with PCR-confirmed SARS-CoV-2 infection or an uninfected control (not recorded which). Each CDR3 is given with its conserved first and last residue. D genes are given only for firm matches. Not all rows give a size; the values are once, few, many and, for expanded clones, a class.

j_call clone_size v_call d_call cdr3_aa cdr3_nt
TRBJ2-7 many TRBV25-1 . CASSVFEDQYF TGTGCCAGCAGTGTTTTCGAGGACCAGTACTTC
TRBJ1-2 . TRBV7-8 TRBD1 CASSLAGQGAEYGYTF TGTGCCAGCAGCTTAGCAGGACAGGGGGCGGAATATGGCTACACCTTC
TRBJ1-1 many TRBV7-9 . CASSLPLMNTEAFF TGTGCCAGCAGCTTGCCGTTGATGAACACTGAAGCTTTCTTT
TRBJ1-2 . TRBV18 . CASSPEAANYGYTF TGTGCCAGCTCACCTGAGGCAGCTAACTATGGCTACACCTTC
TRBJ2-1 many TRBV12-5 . CASGLAGGFYNEQFF TGTGCTAGTGGTTTGGCAGGGGGGTTCTACAATGAGCAGTTCTTC
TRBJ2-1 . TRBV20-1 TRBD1 CSAREDRVNEQFF TGCAGTGCTAGAGAAGACAGGGTAAATGAGCAGTTCTTC
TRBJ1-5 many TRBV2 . CASSERLPNQPQHF TGTGCCAGCAGTGAACGCCTCCCGAATCAGCCCCAGCATTTT
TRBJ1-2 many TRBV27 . CASSPSRHYGYTF TGTGCCAGCAGTCCCTCCCGCCACTATGGCTACACCTTC
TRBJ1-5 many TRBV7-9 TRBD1 CASSHWDRGAPPNQPQHF TGTGCCAGCAGCCATTGGGACAGGGGGGCGCCCCCCAATCAGCCCCAGCATTTT
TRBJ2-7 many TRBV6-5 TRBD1 CASSYGQGAIRTYEQYF TGTGCCAGCAGTTACGGACAGGGGGCTATAAGGACCTACGAGCAGTACTTC
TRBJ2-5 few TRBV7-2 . CASSSGLNLETQYF TGTGCCAGCAGCTCAGGACTAAACTTAGAGACCCAGTACTTC
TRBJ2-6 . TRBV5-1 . CASSLVTGANVLTF TGCGCCAGCAGCTTGGTTACTGGGGCCAACGTCCTGACTTTC
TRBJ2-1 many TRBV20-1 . CSAGAPQNYNEQFF TGCAGTGCGGGGGCCCCTCAGAACTACAATGAGCAGTTCTTC
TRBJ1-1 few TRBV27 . CASRTGRGTEAFF TGTGCCAGCAGAACGGGGAGGGGAACTGAAGCTTTCTTT
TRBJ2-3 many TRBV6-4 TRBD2 CASSGLAGASTDTQYF TGTGCCAGCAGTGGATTAGCGGGGGCCTCCACAGATACGCAGTATTTT
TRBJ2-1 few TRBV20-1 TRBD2 CSARTSGGTEQSLF TGCAGTGCTCGGACTAGCGGGGGGACGGAGCAATCCCTCTTC
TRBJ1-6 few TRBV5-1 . CASSSLDGKNSPLHF TGCGCCAGCAGCTCCTTAGATGGGAAGAATTCACCCCTCCACTTT
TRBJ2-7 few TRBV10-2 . CASRTSYEQYF TGCGCCAGCAGGACGTCCTACGAGCAGTACTTC
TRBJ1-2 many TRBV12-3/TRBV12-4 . CASSLDGAYGYTF TGTGCCAGCAGTTTAGACGGGGCGTATGGCTACACCTTC
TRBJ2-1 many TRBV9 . CASSPLGGQNEQFF TGTGCCAGCAGTCCGCTCGGGGGCCAGAATGAGCAGTTCTTC
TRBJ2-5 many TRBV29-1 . CSVEIGGGTQYF TGCAGCGTTGAAATCGGGGGTGGGACCCAGTACTTC
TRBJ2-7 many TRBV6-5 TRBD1 CASTPRTGAYEQYF TGTGCCAGCACCCCTAGGACAGGTGCTTACGAGCAGTACTTC
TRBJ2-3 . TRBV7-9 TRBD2 CASISGGDRDTQYF TGTGCCAGCATTAGCGGGGGGGATCGAGATACGCAGTATTTT
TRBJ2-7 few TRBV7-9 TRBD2 CASSFSTGLSYEQYF TGTGCCAGCAGCTTTAGTACGGGACTAAGTTACGAGCAGTACTTC
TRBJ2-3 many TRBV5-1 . CASSLVGLSTDTQYF TGCGCCAGCAGCTTGGTGGGACTGAGCACAGATACGCAGTATTTT
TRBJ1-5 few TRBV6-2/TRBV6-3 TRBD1 CASKGQGGSNQPQHF TGTGCCAGCAAGGGACAGGGGGGAAGCAATCAGCCCCAGCATTTT
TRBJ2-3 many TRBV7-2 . CASSLAGRTDTQYF TGTGCCAGCAGCTTGGCGGGGCGCACAGATACGCAGTATTTT
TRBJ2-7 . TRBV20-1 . CSARLTSPYEQYF TGCAGTGCTAGGCTGACTAGTCCCTACGAGCAGTACTTC
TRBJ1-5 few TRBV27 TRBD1 CASSLNRGQSNQPQHF TGTGCCAGCAGTTTAAACAGGGGGCAAAGCAATCAGCCCCAGCATTTT
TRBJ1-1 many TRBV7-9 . CASSLDTNTEAFF TGTGCCAGCAGCTTAGATACGAACACTGAAGCTTTCTTT
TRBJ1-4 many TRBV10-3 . CAISEGSKTNEKLFF TGTGCCATCAGTGAGGGGAGCAAGACTAATGAAAAACTGTTTTTT
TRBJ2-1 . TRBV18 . CASSPLTHGDEQFF TGTGCCAGCTCACCCCTCACCCATGGGGATGAGCAGTTCTTC
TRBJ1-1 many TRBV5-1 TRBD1 CASSLGRQGAEAFF TGCGCCAGCAGCTTGGGTCGGCAGGGGGCTGAAGCTTTCTTT
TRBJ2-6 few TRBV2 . CASRGQGANVLTF TGTGCCAGCAGGGGGCAAGGGGCCAACGTCCTGACTTTC
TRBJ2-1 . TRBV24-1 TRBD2 CTTSDPPTSGGRNEQFF TGTACCACCAGTGATCCGCCTACTAGCGGGGGGCGGAATGAGCAGTTCTTC
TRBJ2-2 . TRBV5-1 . CASSSGAGAPGELFF TGCGCCAGCAGCTCGGGCGCGGGGGCCCCCGGGGAGCTGTTTTTT
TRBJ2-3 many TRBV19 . CASSASPGRTDTQYF TGTGCCAGTAGTGCCAGCCCCGGCCGCACAGATACGCAGTATTTT
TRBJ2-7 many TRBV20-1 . CSPTAGTGRYEQYF TGCAGTCCGACTGCCGGGACGGGGAGGTACGAGCAGTACTTC
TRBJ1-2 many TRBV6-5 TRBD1 CASSQGGQVSPGYTF TGTGCCAGCAGCCAGGGGGGCCAGGTATCCCCCGGCTACACCTTC
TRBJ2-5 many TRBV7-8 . CASSLEAETQYF TGTGCCAGCAGCTTAGAAGCCGAGACCCAGTACTTC
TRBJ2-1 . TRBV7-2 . CASRRPLNPNQQFF TGTGCCAGCAGACGTCCCTTAAACCCAAATCAGCAGTTCTTC
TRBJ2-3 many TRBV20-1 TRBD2 CSAPLLAGVRDTQYF TGCAGTGCCCCCCTCCTAGCGGGGGTCCGGGATACGCAGTATTTT
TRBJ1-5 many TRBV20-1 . CSAEDSSNQPQHF TGCAGTGCTGAGGACAGCTCCAATCAGCCCCAGCATTTT
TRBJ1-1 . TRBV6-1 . CASAGLRGSEAFF TGTGCCAGCGCTGGTCTTCGGGGGTCTGAAGCTTTCTTT
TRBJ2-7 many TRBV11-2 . CASSQRGSGEQYF TGTGCCAGCAGCCAGAGAGGTTCGGGCGAGCAGTACTTC
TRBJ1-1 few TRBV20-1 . CSARPRVIRGTEAFF TGCAGTGCTAGACCCCGGGTCATAAGGGGCACTGAAGCTTTCTTT
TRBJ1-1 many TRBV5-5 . CASSSQGTYTEAFF TGTGCCAGCAGCTCCCAGGGGACCTACACTGAAGCTTTCTTT
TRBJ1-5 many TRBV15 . CATSRDSGGEPQHF TGTGCCACCAGCAGAGATTCCGGAGGTGAGCCCCAGCATTTT
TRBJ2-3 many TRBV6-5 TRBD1 CASSLDRVRDTQYF TGTGCCAGCAGTCTTGACAGGGTTAGAGATACGCAGTATTTT
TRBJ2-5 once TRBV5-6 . CASSGGLRETQYF TGTGCCAGCAGCGGAGGACTTCGGGAGACCCAGTACTTC
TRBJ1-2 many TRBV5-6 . CASSLAAGDTYGYTF TGTGCCAGCAGCTTGGCGGCAGGGGATACCTATGGCTACACCTTC
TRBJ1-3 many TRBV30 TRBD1 CAWTTGTVGNTIYF TGTGCCTGGACGACCGGGACAGTCGGAAACACCATATATTTT